The 22 T cell receptor beta chains below were found in one sample sequenced in a study of early T cells in non-severe SARS-CoV-2 infection. TCRdb redid the calling of the 5' RACE reads with MiXCR, one entry per CDR3 protein. The sample yields 60,000 or so distinct CDR3 sequences, about 12% seen once. Sequencing used whole blood. Source of these receptors: an adult who was a healthcare worker with PCR-confirmed SARS-CoV-2 infection or an uninfected control (not recorded which).

This clonotype was counted ten times or more. J is TRBJ1-5 and V is TRBV19; 8 nucleotides line up with TRBD1. J lost 2 bases, V lost 4 bases, and 7 bases had no gene match. CDR1 and CDR2 (germline): LNHDA, SQIVND (reference sequence). The CDR3 runs to 16 residues. The CDR3 reads CASSKDRDIGNQPQHF. In DNA, the CDR3 is TGTGCCAGTAGTAAGGACAGGGATATTGGCAATCAGCCCCAGCATTTT. Full variable domain (outside the CDR3, taken from reference TRBV19 and TRBJ1-5): DGGITQSPKYLFRKEGQNVTLSCEQNLNHDAMYWYRQDPGQGLRLIYYSQIVNDFQKGDIAEGYSVSREKKESFPLTVTSAQKNPTAFYLCASSKDRDIGNQPQHFGDGTRLSIL.

This clonotype was picked up a small number of times. The chain employs TRBV11-2 and TRBJ2-4; D possibly corresponds to TRBD1 (6 bases). CDR3 length: 14 amino acids. V was cut by 1 base and J by 8 bases, with 12 bases left in between. CDR1 SGHAT and CDR2 FQNNGV come from the germline V gene. The DNA for the CDR3 is TGTGCCAGCAGCTTAGGGCAGGGGAGAGACATTCAGTACTTC. Its protein product is CASSLGQGRDIQYF.

This clonotype was seen repeatedly, ten times or more. V gene TRBV20-1 combines with J gene TRBJ1-2; TRBD1 agrees at 7 bases. Germline-derived CDR1 and CDR2 are DFQATT and SNEGSKA (reference sequence). This CDR3 is 14 amino acids long. Trimming removed 3 bases from V and 6 bases from J; junction bases left unmatched: 10. CDR3 residues: CSARGDRESDGYTF. The CDR3 region has the DNA TGCAGTGCTAGGGGAGACAGGGAATCCGATGGCTACACCTTC.

This clonotype was seen repeatedly, ten times or more. The chain uses TRBV4-3 and TRBJ1-1; TRBD1 is a possible D gene (6 bases). Per the germline V gene, CDR1 is LGHNA and CDR2 is YSLEER. The CDR3 runs to 14 residues. V was pared by 0 bases and J by 4 bases, with 9 bases between. The CDR3 DNA sequence: TGCGCCAGCAGCCAAGAACAGGGAGGCACTGAAGCTTTCTTT. Protein sequence: CASSQEQGGTEAFF.

The chain uses TRBV12-3 or TRBV12-4 and TRBJ2-5; D is ambiguous. The CDR3 is 12 residues long. V lost 8 bases, J lost 5 bases, and 12 bases lay in between. The CDR3 DNA is TGTGCCAGCGGCTTGAGGTCTGAGACCCAGTACTTC. Amino acids: CASGLRSETQYF.

The chain combines TRBV9 with TRBJ2-7, with D perhaps TRBD2 (5 bases). The CDR3 contains 14 residues. Germline V CDR1 and CDR2: SGDLS, YYNGEE. The V and J ends lost 0 bases and 4 bases respectively, with 11 bases between them. The CDR3 DNA is TGTGCCAGCAGCGTAGGCGGGCTTGGTTACGAGCAGTACTTC. Translated, it gives CASSVGGLGYEQYF. Based on the CDR3 plus reference TRBV9 and TRBJ2-7, the full variable domain is DSGVTQTPKHLITATGQRVTLRCSPRSGDLSVYWYQQSLDQGLQFLIQYYNGEERAKGNILERFSAQQFPDLHSELNLSSLELGDSALYFCASSVGGLGYEQYFGPGTRLTVT.

V gene TRBV2 combines with J gene TRBJ1-1; D is undetermined. The germline V gene has CDR1 SNHLY and CDR2 FYNNEI. Trimming removed 6 bases at V and 6 bases at J, with 11 bases between. This CDR3 has 12 amino acids. The DNA for the CDR3 is TGTGCCAGCAGAAGGACGATCCCTGAAGCTTTCTTT. Encoded protein: CASRRTIPEAFF.

This clonotype was counted at least ten times. This chain connects TRBV20-1 to TRBJ1-5; D is ambiguous. The CDR3 covers 12 residues. Trimming removed 3 bases at V and 5 bases at J, with 8 bases between. Germline V gene lookup returns CDR1 DFQATT and CDR2 SNEGSKA (reference sequence). CDR3 nucleotides: TGCAGTGCTAGTTTAGGAGATCAGCCCCAGCATTTT. It translates to CSASLGDQPQHF.

The rearrangement joins TRBV5-1 to TRBJ1-6; TRBD1 matches 9 bases. The trim removed 3 bases at V and 8 bases at J, leaving 6 bases unmatched. The CDR3 runs 15 residues. CDR1 and CDR2 (germline): SGHRS, YFSETQ. The CDR3 DNA reads as TGCGCCAGCAGCTCCGGGACAGGGATAGATTCACCCCTCCACTTT. Its protein is CASSSGTGIDSPLHF.

This clonotype was seen at least ten times. The chain uses TRBV4-3 and TRBJ1-6, with D unclear. CDR3 length: 16 residues. V lost 0 bases, J lost 8 bases, and 14 bases lay in between. The germline CDR1 and CDR2 sequences are LGHNA and YSLEER. CDR3 sequence reads: CASSQDFSPGDSPLHF. CDR3 in DNA: TGCGCCAGCAGCCAAGACTTCTCCCCCGGGGATTCACCCCTCCACTTT.

This clonotype occurred a few times. The chain employs TRBV28 and TRBJ2-1; 12 bases are a match to TRBD2. The CDR3 contains 15 residues. V gave up 5 bases and J gave up 9 bases; unmatched junction bases: 8. CDR1 and CDR2 from the germline V gene are MDHEN and SYDVKM. CDR3 coding DNA: TGTGCCAGCAGTCCACTAGCGGGAGGAGTGGGTGAGCAGTTCTTC. The encoded protein is CASSPLAGGVGEQFF.

The sample holds many counts of this clonotype. The V gene is TRBV20-1, the J gene TRBJ2-3; 9 nucleotides match TRBD2. Germline assignment: CDR1 DFQATT and CDR2 SNEGSKA (reference sequence). Losses at the gene ends were 5 bases for V and 4 bases for J; bases not matched to a gene: 7. The CDR3 sequence is 14 residues long. CDR3 coding DNA: TGCAGTGCTTTGACGACTAGCGGATCAGATACGCAGTATTTT. Encoded protein: CSALTTSGSDTQYF.

This clonotype was counted many times. This CDR3 reads CASSLIPGSEAFF. The DNA for the CDR3 is TGCGCCAGCAGCTTGATTCCAGGGTCTGAAGCTTTCTTT. J is TRBJ1-1 and V is TRBV5-1; possibly TRBD1 for D (5 bases). Germline CDR1 is SGHRS and CDR2 is YFSETQ. V gave up 1 base and J gave up 6 bases, with 10 bases separating them. CDR3 length: 13 amino acids.

This clonotype was recorded at least ten times. CDR3: CASSELYGVETQYF. CDR3 nucleotides: TGTGCCAGCAGTGAATTGTACGGGGTCGAGACCCAGTACTTC. The chain links TRBV25-1 to TRBJ2-5; possible D gene TRBD2, 5 bases. V gave up 1 base and J gave up 5 bases, with 11 bases separating them. There are 14 residues in the CDR3. Germline CDR1 is MGHDK and CDR2 is SYGVNS.

The V call is TRBV6-2 or TRBV6-3, the J call TRBJ2-7, with TRBD2 identical over 12 bases. Trimming cost V 6 bases and J 7 bases; bases outside gene matches: 4. The CDR3 has 13 amino acids. Per the germline V gene, CDR1 is MNHEY and CDR2 is SVGEGT. CDR3 loop: CASRGTSGREQYF. The CDR3 coding sequence is TGTGCCAGCAGGGGAACTAGCGGGAGGGAGCAGTACTTC.

This clonotype was recorded many times. The chain has TRBV19 and TRBJ1-5; D remains unclear. The CDR3 consists of 13 residues. The V gene's germline CDR1 is LNHDA and CDR2 SQIVND (reference sequence). V was cut by 4 bases and J by 6 bases, with 10 bases left in between. The CDR3 nucleotides are TGTGCCAGTAGTACGTCTGGTCCTCAGCCCCAGCATTTT. It is translated as CASSTSGPQPQHF.

This clonotype came up many times. J is TRBJ1-6 and V is TRBV3-1; the D gene is possibly TRBD1 (6 bases). The length of the CDR3 is 14 residues. Per the germline V gene, CDR1 is LGHDT and CDR2 is YNNKEL (reference sequence). Trimming cost V 4 bases and J 9 bases, with 13 bases left between them. CDR3 sequence reads: CASSPTGQLSPLHF. CDR3 coding DNA: TGTGCCAGCAGCCCGACCGGACAGCTTTCACCCCTCCACTTT. The complete variable domain, with remaining parts taken from reference TRBV3-1 and TRBJ1-6, reads DTAVSQTPKYLVTQMGNDKSIKCEQNLGHDTMYWYKQDSKKFLKIMFSYNNKELIINETVPNRFSPKSPDKAHLNLHINSLELGDSAVYFCASSPTGQLSPLHFGNGTRLTVT.

This clonotype was recorded once. The rearrangement joins TRBV3-1 to TRBJ2-1; TRBD1 might be the D (6 bases). Trimming removed 4 bases at V and 5 bases at J, with 15 bases between. Per germline, CDR1 LGHDT and CDR2 YNNKEL (reference sequence). The CDR3 is 15 amino acids. The CDR3 spells CASSPDRLQHNEQFF. CDR3 nucleotides: TGTGCCAGCAGCCCTGACAGGCTGCAGCACAATGAGCAGTTCTTC.

This chain links TRBV21-1 with TRBJ2-2. TRBV21-1 constitutes a pseudogene. The CDR3 length is 16 residues. Written as DNA, the CDR3 is TGTGCCAGCAGCAAAGAAGAGTTATTGAGCACCGGGGAGCTGTTTTTT. Amino acid sequence: CASSKEELLSTGELFF.

The J gene is TRBJ2-5, the V gene TRBV11-3; 10 bases align to TRBD2. Trimming removed 5 bases from V and 4 bases from J; junction bases left unmatched: 7. The CDR3 extends over 15 amino acids. Per the germline V gene, CDR1 is SGHNT and CDR2 is YENEEA. The CDR3 loop reads CASSPGSGGTETQYF. In DNA form, the CDR3 reads TGTGCCAGCAGCCCGGGTAGCGGGGGGACAGAGACCCAGTACTTC. The full variable domain, in which reference TRBV11-3 and TRBJ2-5 provide the parts outside the CDR3, is EAGVVQSPRYKIIEKKQPVAFWCNPISGHNTLYWYLQNLGQGPELLIRYENEEAVDDSQLPKDRFSAERLKGVDSTLKIQPAELGDSAVYLCASSPGSGGTETQYFGPGTRLLVL.

The sample holds many counts of this clonotype. The V gene is TRBV4-1, the J gene TRBJ1-1, with no clear D. CDR1 is MGHRA and CDR2 is YSYEKL in the germline V gene. The CDR3 length is 14 residues. V lost 6 bases and J lost 1, with 12 bases in between. The CDR3 DNA reads TGCGCCAGCAGAGGTCCGCTAAAGAACACTGAAGCTTTCTTT. Its protein is CASRGPLKNTEAFF.

V gene TRBV7-2 combines with J gene TRBJ1-1; the D is unclear. The ends were cut back, 5 bases at V and 4 bases at J, with 11 bases in the middle. The CDR3 consists of 13 residues. Germline CDR1 SGHTA, CDR2 FQGNSA. The CDR3 bases are TGTGCCAGCAGCCCACAGAGCCGCACTGAAGCTTTCTTT. Translating it yields CASSPQSRTEAFF.